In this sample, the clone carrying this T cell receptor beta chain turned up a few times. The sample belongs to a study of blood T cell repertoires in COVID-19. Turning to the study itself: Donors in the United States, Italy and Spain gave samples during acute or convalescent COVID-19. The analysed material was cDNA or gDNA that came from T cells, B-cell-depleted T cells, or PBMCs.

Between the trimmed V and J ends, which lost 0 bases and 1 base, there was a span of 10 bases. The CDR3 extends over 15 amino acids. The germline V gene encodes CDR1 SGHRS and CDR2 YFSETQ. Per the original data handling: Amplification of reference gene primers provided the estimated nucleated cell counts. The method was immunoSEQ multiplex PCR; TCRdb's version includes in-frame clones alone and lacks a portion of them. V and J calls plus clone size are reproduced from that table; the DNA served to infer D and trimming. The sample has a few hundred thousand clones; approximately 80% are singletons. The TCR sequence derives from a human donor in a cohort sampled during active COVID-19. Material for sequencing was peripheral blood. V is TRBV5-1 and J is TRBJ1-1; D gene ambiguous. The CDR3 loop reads CASSLDSGKNTEAFF. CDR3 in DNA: TGCGCCAGCAGCTTGGACAGCGGTAAGAACACTGAAGCTTTCTTT.